The rows below give T cell receptor beta chains drawn from one sample of a study of blood T cell repertoires in COVID-19. Libraries were prepared by immunoSEQ multiplex PCR; TCRdb keeps only in-frame clonotypes and omits some of them. The table records approximately 120,000 clones, around 80% of them present only once. The sequenced sample consisted of peripheral blood. These receptors all come from a woman of 80 years or more with active or convalescent COVID-19. Each CDR3 is given with its conserved first and last residue. The D gene is left open where the match is weak. Expanded clones are given a class, and other clones once, few, many or no size at all.

clone_size,v_call,j_call,cdr3_length,d_call,cdr3_nt,cdr3_aa
.,TRBV4-2,TRBJ2-2,20,TRBD1,TGTGCCAGCAGCCAAGATATATGGGGACAGGGGGAGGGGGACACCGGGGAGCTGTTTTTT,CASSQDIWGQGEGDTGELFF
.,TRBV5-4,TRBJ1-1,15,TRBD1,TGTGCCAGCAGCTTGGGACAGGGCATGAACACTGAAGCTTTCTTT,CASSLGQGMNTEAFF
.,TRBV2,TRBJ1-2,14,.,TGTGCCAGCAGTGTTGGGAGGACGTGGGATGGCTACACCTTC,CASSVGRTWDGYTF
.,TRBV7-9,TRBJ2-5,16,TRBD2,TGTGCCAGCAGCCTGGGAGGGAGCCAGTCTTCGGAGACCCAGTACTTC,CASSLGGSQSSETQYF
many,TRBV4-1,TRBJ1-1,14,.,TGCGCCAGCAGCCGCCCCAGGGCGAACACTGAAGCTTTCTTT,CASSRPRANTEAFF
.,TRBV6-5,TRBJ2-7,15,TRBD1,TGTGCCAGCAGTTACTCGGCAGGGGGCTTTCTAGAGCAGTACTTC,CASSYSAGGFLEQYF
.,TRBV9,TRBJ2-7,15,.,TGTGCCAGCAGCGTAGGGACAGCACTCTCCTACGAGCAGTACTTC,CASSVGTALSYEQYF
.,TRBV5-5,TRBJ2-7,16,.,TGTGCCAGCAACCTCAGATCGCTAGCGATACGAGACGAGCAGTACTTC,CASNLRSLAIRDEQYF
.,TRBV6-4,TRBJ2-3,17,TRBD2,TGTGCCAGCAGTGTGGCCCCTGGACTAGCTTTTCCAGATACGCAGTATTTT,CASSVAPGLAFPDTQYF
.,TRBV7-3,TRBJ1-2,15,TRBD1,TGTGCCAGCAGCTTATCGGGACAGGGGGCGGTCGGCTACACCTTC,CASSLSGQGAVGYTF
.,TRBV6-5,TRBJ2-6,14,.,TGTGCCAGCATTGGGAGCTCTGGGGCCAACGTCCTGACTTTC,CASIGSSGANVLTF
.,TRBV6-4,TRBJ1-1,13,TRBD1,TGTGCCAGCAGGGAGACAGGGGGCGTTGAAGCTTTCTTT,CASRETGGVEAFF
.,TRBV7-6,TRBJ2-3,15,.,TGTGCCAGCAGCTTAGACGGCGGGAGCACAGATACGCAGTATTTT,CASSLDGGSTDTQYF
.,TRBV12-3/TRBV12-4,TRBJ2-1,11,TRBD1,TGTGCCAGCAGTCGGGACAGGGTATGCTTCTTC,CASSRDRVCFF
.,TRBV27,TRBJ2-7,18,TRBD2,TGTGCCAGCAGGGTTGGGCTAGCGGGAGGGCCTAGGTCCTACGAGCAGTACTTC,CASRVGLAGGPRSYEQYF
.,TRBV3-1/TRBV3-2,TRBJ2-6,15,.,TGTGCCAGCAGCCAGACAGACTCTGGGGCCAACGTCCTGACTTTC,CASSQTDSGANVLTF
once,TRBV19,TRBJ1-2,11,.,TGTGCCAGTAGTCGGGGTAGAAGCTACACCTTC,CASSRGRSYTF
.,TRBV11-1,TRBJ1-1,15,.,TGTGCCAGCAGCTCCTATGCAGGGCGGAACACTGAAGCTTTCTTT,CASSSYAGRNTEAFF
.,TRBV10-3,TRBJ2-7,11,.,TGTGCCATCAGTGGTTCGTACGAGCAGTACTTC,CAISGSYEQYF
once,TRBV9,TRBJ2-2,15,.,TGTGCCAGCAGCGTAGCGGGATCGAACACCGGGGAGCTGTTTTTT,CASSVAGSNTGELFF
.,TRBV19,TRBJ1-2,18,.,TGTGCCAGTAGTACCACCAGAGGGCGGGAATGGAAAAACTATGGCTACACCTTC,CASSTTRGREWKNYGYTF
.,TRBV7-6,TRBJ1-1,15,.,TGTGCCAGCAGCCCCGGGAACGGCGTGAACACTGAAGCTTTCTTT,CASSPGNGVNTEAFF
.,TRBV3-1/TRBV3-2,TRBJ2-5,12,TRBD1,TGTGCCAGCAGCCAAGCCGACAGGGCCCAGTACTTC,CASSQADRAQYF
.,TRBV2,TRBJ2-1,16,.,TGTGCCAGCAGGGAGACGGACGAGGCGGGTCGGAACGAGCAGTTCTTC,CASRETDEAGRNEQFF
.,TRBV29-1,TRBJ1-4,14,.,TGCAGCGTTGCAGGGACTGCAACTAATGAAAAACTGTTTTTT,CSVAGTATNEKLFF
.,TRBV9,TRBJ1-4,16,.,TGTGCCAGCAGCGCAAGGGAAGGACAGATTAATGAAAAACTGTTTTTT,CASSAREGQINEKLFF
.,TRBV6-5,TRBJ2-7,15,.,TGTGCCAGCAGTTACGTGGCGGGCCCCTCCTACGAGCAGTACTTC,CASSYVAGPSYEQYF
.,TRBV10-3,TRBJ2-7,13,TRBD2,TGTGCCGCCTCTAGCGGGCACACCTACGAGCAGTACTTC,CAASSGHTYEQYF
.,TRBV11-2,TRBJ1-5,18,TRBD1,TGTGCCAGCAGCAAGTGGGGCCCTAGACAGGGGGTGGTTCAGCCCCAGCATTTT,CASSKWGPRQGVVQPQHF
.,TRBV6-5,TRBJ2-3,14,TRBD2,TGTGCCAGCAGTTATAGCGGGAGGCTTAATACGCAGTATTTT,CASSYSGRLNTQYF
once,TRBV7-9,TRBJ2-7,12,TRBD2,TGTGCCAGCAGGGGACTAGCGGGATTGCAGTACTTC,CASRGLAGLQYF
.,TRBV11-3,TRBJ2-1,15,TRBD2,TGTGCCAGCAGTCTAGGACTAGCGGAATACAATGAGCAGTTCTTC,CASSLGLAEYNEQFF
.,TRBV3-1/TRBV3-2,TRBJ2-1,17,TRBD1,TGTGCCAGCAGCCAAAAAAGAGGGACAGAATCCTACAATGAGCAGTTCTTC,CASSQKRGTESYNEQFF
.,TRBV7-2,TRBJ2-5,14,TRBD2,TGTGCCAGCAGCTTAGCGGGAGGGCGGGAGACCCAGTACTTC,CASSLAGGRETQYF
.,TRBV27,TRBJ1-1,13,.,TGTGCCAGCAGTACAGACAGTTACACTGAAGCTTTCTTT,CASSTDSYTEAFF
.,TRBV5-1,TRBJ1-1,13,.,TGCGCCAGCAACCCAACAGGGCTGACTGAAGCTTTCTTT,CASNPTGLTEAFF
.,TRBV12-3/TRBV12-4,TRBJ2-2,13,TRBD1,TGTGCCTGCAGACAGGGGACGACCGGGGAGCTGTTTTTT,CACRQGTTGELFF
.,TRBV7-2,TRBJ2-7,15,TRBD2,TGTGCCAGCAGCTCGGGACTAGTCGAGGGCTACGAGCAGTACTTC,CASSSGLVEGYEQYF
.,TRBV2,TRBJ2-5,14,.,TGTGCCAGCAGTGAGGTCACAGCGGAAGAGACCCAGTACTTC,CASSEVTAEETQYF
.,TRBV28,TRBJ2-7,15,.,TGTGCCAGCAGTTTAACTCGTCTCCCCCTACACGAGCAGTACTTC,CASSLTRLPLHEQYF
.,TRBV6-6,TRBJ1-6,12,.,TGTGCCACCATAAGGGCGGGTTCACCCCTCCACTTT,CATIRAGSPLHF
.,TRBV29-1,TRBJ1-2,13,TRBD1,TGCAGCGCTCAGACAGGGGACGGCTATGGCTACACCTTC,CSAQTGDGYGYTF
.,TRBV6-5,TRBJ1-2,14,.,TGTGCCAGCAGTTACACGGACAGTGTCTATGGCTACACCTTC,CASSYTDSVYGYTF
once,TRBV9,TRBJ1-2,15,.,TGTGCCAGCAGCGTAGATGAGGGCAGCTACTATGGCTACACCTTC,CASSVDEGSYYGYTF
.,TRBV5-1,TRBJ1-6,15,.,TGCGCCAGCAGCCCGGGGGACGGAAATAATTCACCCCTCCACTTT,CASSPGDGNNSPLHF
.,TRBV11-3,TRBJ2-5,15,.,TGTGCCAGCAGCTTAGGGACAGCTACGGGAGAGACCCAGTACTTC,CASSLGTATGETQYF
.,TRBV5-6,TRBJ1-3,12,.,TGTGCCAGCAGCTCCGGGGGAAACACCATATATTTT,CASSSGGNTIYF
.,TRBV5-1,TRBJ2-1,16,TRBD2,TGCGCCAGGGCCCGGGCTAGCGGGAGTCTCTACAATGAGCAGTTCTTC,CARARASGSLYNEQFF
once,TRBV3-1/TRBV3-2,TRBJ2-4,17,.,TGTGCCAGCAGCCAAGACGGTGTTAGCGCTTCCAAAAACATTCAGTACTTC,CASSQDGVSASKNIQYF